A selection of T cell receptor beta chains follows, all from one sample in a study of cytomegalovirus exposure and HLA in healthy donors. Sequenced by immunoSEQ multiplex PCR; TCRdb stores in-frame clones only, minus some. The table has 150,000 to 200,000 clones, approximately 77% seen once. Sequences were obtained from PBMCs. These receptors originate from a middle-aged man in good health and CMV-seropositive. CDR3s include the opening cysteine and the closing phenylalanine or tryptophan. The D gene is left open where the match is weak. The listing skips clone size in some rows; elsewhere it reads once, few, many or a size class.

j_gene,d_gene,len,v_gene,abundance,CDR3aa,CDR3nt
TRBJ2-3,.,12,TRBV7-6,.,CASSPPGDTQYF,TGTGCCAGCAGCCCCCCCGGAGATACGCAGTATTTT
TRBJ1-2,TRBD1,18,TRBV19,.,CASSNETLRTGANYGYTF,TGTGCCAGTAGTAACGAGACGCTTAGGACAGGGGCTAACTATGGCTACACCTTC
TRBJ2-1,.,15,TRBV11-2,.,CASSSTSGSYNEQFF,TGTGCCAGCAGCTCGACTAGTGGGTCCTACAATGAGCAGTTCTTC
TRBJ1-1,.,15,TRBV4-2,.,CASSQDSKMNTEAFF,TGTGCCAGCAGCCAAGACTCTAAAATGAACACTGAAGCTTTCTTT
TRBJ1-3,.,18,TRBV6-1,.,CASSDRVLIFRSGNTIYF,TGTGCCAGCAGTGACAGGGTCCTAATTTTTCGCTCTGGAAACACCATATATTTT
TRBJ1-5,TRBD1,17,TRBV12-5,.,CASGLVRDSDSNQPQHF,TGTGCTAGTGGTTTGGTACGGGACAGCGATAGCAATCAGCCCCAGCATTTT
TRBJ2-5,.,15,TRBV7-3,.,CASSTRGGAGETQYF,TGTGCCAGCAGCACGCGGGGTGGGGCCGGGGAGACCCAGTACTTC
TRBJ2-7,.,15,TRBV7-2,.,CASSLRVDRSYEQYF,TGTGCCAGCAGCTTAAGGGTCGACAGATCCTACGAGCAGTACTTC
TRBJ2-7,TRBD2,15,TRBV27,.,CASSLEGLAGSEQYF,TGTGCCAGCAGCCTAGAGGGACTAGCGGGATCTGAGCAGTACTTC
TRBJ1-2,.,14,TRBV6-1,.,CASRGETGRYGYTF,TGTGCCAGCAGAGGGGAAACAGGGCGCTATGGCTACACCTTC
TRBJ2-1,TRBD2,16,TRBV6-5,.,CASSYSGSGSYNEQFF,TGTGCCAGCAGTTACAGCGGGAGTGGGTCCTACAATGAGCAGTTCTTC
TRBJ2-1,TRBD2,13,TRBV7-6,.,CASSQAGGNEQFF,TGTGCCAGCAGTCAAGCGGGGGGGAATGAGCAGTTCTTC
TRBJ2-1,TRBD1,17,TRBV9,.,CASSRTTGKSSYNEQFF,TGTGCCAGCAGCCGCACGACAGGGAAAAGCTCCTACAATGAGCAGTTCTTC
TRBJ1-1,.,14,TRBV4-1,.,CASSQQALGNLAFF,TGCGCCAGCAGCCAACAAGCTCTAGGCAATCTGGCTTTCTTT
TRBJ2-5,TRBD1,13,TRBV6-5,.,CASSYSRGETQYF,TGTGCCAGCAGTTACTCCAGGGGGGAGACCCAGTACTTC
TRBJ2-7,TRBD1,14,TRBV11-2,.,CASSLGWGQYEQYF,TGTGCCAGCAGCTTAGGTTGGGGACAGTACGAGCAGTACTTC
TRBJ1-1,.,16,TRBV18,.,CASSRMGPPPNTEAFF,TGTGCCAGCTCACGAATGGGCCCTCCCCCGAACACTGAAGCTTTCTTT
TRBJ2-7,.,13,TRBV5-1,.,CASSLESKYEQYF,TGCGCCAGCAGCTTGGAGTCGAAGTACGAGCAGTACTTC
TRBJ2-3,.,18,TRBV5-1,.,CASSFGLFKTGNTDTQYF,TGCGCCAGCAGCTTTGGATTATTTAAGACAGGAAACACAGATACGCAGTATTTT
TRBJ2-3,.,15,TRBV11-3,.,CASSSGSASADTQYF,TGTGCCAGCAGCTCAGGTTCGGCTTCGGCAGATACGCAGTATTTT
TRBJ2-7,TRBD2,13,TRBV6-4,once,CASARTSGYEQYF,TGTGCCAGTGCCCGGACTAGCGGCTACGAGCAGTACTTC
TRBJ2-3,TRBD2,15,TRBV7-2,.,CASSLSSGRRATQYF,TGTGCCAGCAGCTTATCTAGCGGGAGGAGGGCGACGCAGTATTTT
TRBJ2-5,.,10,TRBV20-1,.,CSARRETQYF,TGCAGTGCTAGGCGAGAGACCCAGTACTTC
TRBJ2-2,TRBD1,15,TRBV5-4,.,CASSLSTGGTGELFF,TGTGCCAGCAGCTTGAGTACAGGGGGCACCGGGGAGCTGTTTTTT
TRBJ2-4,.,16,TRBV6-5,once,CASSSGGLKVGNIQYF,TGTGCCAGCAGTTCCGGGGGGCTGAAAGTGGGGAACATTCAGTACTTC
TRBJ2-7,.,14,TRBV5-1,.,CASSLEGQFYEQYF,TGCGCCAGCAGCTTAGAGGGACAATTCTACGAGCAGTACTTC
TRBJ2-7,.,14,TRBV5-4,.,CASSHRSGSYEQYF,TGTGCCAGCAGCCACCGCAGCGGCAGCTACGAGCAGTACTTC